Listed below are T cell receptor beta chains from one sample, sequenced in a study of early T cells in non-severe SARS-CoV-2 infection. TCRdb fed the 5' RACE reads into MiXCR, producing one record per CDR3 protein. The sample lists roughly 50,000 distinct CDR3 sequences; 8% to 10% were seen once. The sample taken for sequencing was whole blood. The receptor source for this set is an adult who was a healthcare worker with PCR-confirmed SARS-CoV-2 infection or an uninfected control (not recorded which). Each CDR3 is given with its conserved first and last residue. The order of the fields is J gene, D gene, CDR3 length, V gene, clone size, CDR3 protein, CDR3 DNA. D genes are given only for firm matches. Expanded clones are given a class, and other clones once, few, many or no size at all.

TRBJ2-7	.	15	TRBV7-2	few	CASSLGPQNSYEQYF	TGTGCCAGCAGCTTAGGACCACAGAACTCCTACGAGCAGTACTTC
TRBJ2-1	.	13	TRBV7-6	.	CASSPRGFNEQFF	TGTGCCAGCAGCCCCAGGGGATTCAATGAGCAGTTCTTC
TRBJ1-1	.	11	TRBV7-9	few	CASSLEGEAFF	TGTGCCAGCAGCTTAGAAGGAGAAGCTTTCTTT
TRBJ1-3	.	15	TRBV28	few	CASSLPGAPGNTIYF	TGTGCCAGCAGTTTGCCCGGGGCGCCCGGAAACACCATATATTTT
TRBJ2-7	TRBD2	15	TRBV7-3	few	CASSPAGEGPYEQYF	TGTGCCAGCAGCCCAGCCGGGGAGGGCCCCTACGAGCAGTACTTC
TRBJ2-1	.	14	TRBV19	many	CASTRQESYNEQFF	TGTGCCAGTACAAGACAGGAGTCCTACAATGAGCAGTTCTTC
TRBJ2-3	TRBD2	15	TRBV28	.	CVSSSLAGLTDTQYF	TGTGTCAGCAGTTCATTAGCGGGACTCACAGATACGCAGTATTTT
TRBJ2-7	.	16	TRBV7-9	.	CASSPRMSSRAYEQYF	TGTGCCAGCAGCCCGAGAATGTCCAGTAGAGCGTACGAGCAGTACTTC
TRBJ2-7	.	13	TRBV7-2	.	CASSFGRTYEQYF	TGTGCCAGCAGCTTCGGACGGACCTACGAGCAGTACTTC
TRBJ2-7	.	14	TRBV7-9	.	CASSLALRSYEQYF	TGTGCCAGCAGCTTAGCGTTAAGGTCCTACGAGCAGTACTTC
TRBJ1-5	.	14	TRBV24-1	many	CATSPGGEGQPQHF	TGTGCCACCAGTCCAGGAGGGGAGGGTCAGCCCCAGCATTTT
TRBJ1-1	.	12	TRBV29-1	few	CSVGPRNTEAFF	TGCAGCGTTGGCCCAAGGAACACTGAAGCTTTCTTT
TRBJ1-4	.	14	TRBV12-3/TRBV12-4	few	CASSFRTANEKLFF	TGTGCCAGCAGTTTTCGAACAGCAAATGAAAAACTGTTTTTT
TRBJ1-1	.	11	TRBV28	many	CASRLNTEAFF	TGTGCCAGCAGGCTGAACACTGAAGCTTTCTTT
TRBJ2-5	.	14	TRBV5-1	.	CASSLVSRAETQYF	TGCGCCAGCAGCTTGGTGTCGCGGGCGGAGACCCAGTACTTC
TRBJ2-7	.	11	TRBV29-1	many	CSATDTYEQYF	TGCAGCGCTACAGACACCTACGAGCAGTACTTC
TRBJ2-5	TRBD1	14	TRBV27	many	CASSVGTGEKTQYF	TGTGCCAGCAGCGTAGGGACAGGCGAAAAGACCCAGTACTTC
TRBJ2-5	TRBD1	14	TRBV7-3	few	CASSPTGPQETQYF	TGTGCCAGCAGCCCGACAGGGCCCCAAGAGACCCAGTACTTC
TRBJ2-7	.	12	TRBV6-5	.	CASTRKGSEQYF	TGTGCCAGCACCCGGAAGGGCTCCGAGCAGTACTTC
TRBJ2-7	.	13	TRBV12-3/TRBV12-4	.	CASSLGQMGEQYF	TGTGCCAGCAGTTTGGGACAAATGGGCGAGCAGTACTTC